One T cell receptor beta chain is described in this entry. This specimen comes from a study of technical replicates of blood from four donors. The method was immunoSEQ multiplex PCR; TCRdb's version includes in-frame clones alone and lacks a portion of them. Found here are about 70,000 clones, around 95% of them singletons; the top ten hold about 0.38%. Trimming took 0 bases from V and 1 from J, leaving 12 bases between them. CDR1 is LGHNA and CDR2 is YSLEER in the germline V gene. The CDR3 is 16 residues long. Material: T cells isolated from PBMCs. The gene calls are TRBV4-3 and TRBJ1-1; D is unresolved. This clonotype was obtained from a human donor in good health. The CDR3 here is CASSQDTDSENTEAFF. CDR3 bases: TGCGCCAGCAGCCAAGATACGGACTCGGAGAACACTGAAGCTTTCTTT.